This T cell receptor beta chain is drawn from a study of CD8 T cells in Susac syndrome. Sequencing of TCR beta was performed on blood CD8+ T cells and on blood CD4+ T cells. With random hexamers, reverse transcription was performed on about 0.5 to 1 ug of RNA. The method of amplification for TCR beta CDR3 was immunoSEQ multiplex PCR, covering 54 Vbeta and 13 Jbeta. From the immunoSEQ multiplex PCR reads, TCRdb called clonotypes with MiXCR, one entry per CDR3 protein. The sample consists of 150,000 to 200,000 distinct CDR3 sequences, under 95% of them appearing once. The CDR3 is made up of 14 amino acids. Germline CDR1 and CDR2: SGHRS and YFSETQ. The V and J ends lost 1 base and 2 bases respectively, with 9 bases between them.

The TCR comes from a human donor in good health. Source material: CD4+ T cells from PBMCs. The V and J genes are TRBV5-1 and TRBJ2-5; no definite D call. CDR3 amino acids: CASSLKSWQETQYF. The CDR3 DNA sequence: TGCGCCAGCAGCTTGAAGTCGTGGCAAGAGACCCAGTACTTC.